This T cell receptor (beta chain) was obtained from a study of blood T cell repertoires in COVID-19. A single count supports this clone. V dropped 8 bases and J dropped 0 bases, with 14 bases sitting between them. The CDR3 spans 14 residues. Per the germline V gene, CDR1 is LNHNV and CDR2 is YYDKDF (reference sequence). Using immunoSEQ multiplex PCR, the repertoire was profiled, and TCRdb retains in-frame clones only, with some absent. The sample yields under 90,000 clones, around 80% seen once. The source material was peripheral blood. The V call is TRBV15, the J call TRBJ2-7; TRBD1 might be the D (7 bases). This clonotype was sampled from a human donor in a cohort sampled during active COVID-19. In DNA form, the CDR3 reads TGTGCCACCGGTAACAGGGGAGGCTCCTACGAGCAGTACTTC. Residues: CATGNRGGSYEQYF. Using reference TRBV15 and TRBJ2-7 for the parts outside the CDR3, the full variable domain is DAMVIQNPRYQVTQFGKPVTLSCSQTLNHNVMYWYQQKSSQAPKLLFHYYDKDFNNEADTPDNFQSRRPNTSFCFLDIRSPGLGDTAMYLCATGNRGGSYEQYFGPGTRLTVT.